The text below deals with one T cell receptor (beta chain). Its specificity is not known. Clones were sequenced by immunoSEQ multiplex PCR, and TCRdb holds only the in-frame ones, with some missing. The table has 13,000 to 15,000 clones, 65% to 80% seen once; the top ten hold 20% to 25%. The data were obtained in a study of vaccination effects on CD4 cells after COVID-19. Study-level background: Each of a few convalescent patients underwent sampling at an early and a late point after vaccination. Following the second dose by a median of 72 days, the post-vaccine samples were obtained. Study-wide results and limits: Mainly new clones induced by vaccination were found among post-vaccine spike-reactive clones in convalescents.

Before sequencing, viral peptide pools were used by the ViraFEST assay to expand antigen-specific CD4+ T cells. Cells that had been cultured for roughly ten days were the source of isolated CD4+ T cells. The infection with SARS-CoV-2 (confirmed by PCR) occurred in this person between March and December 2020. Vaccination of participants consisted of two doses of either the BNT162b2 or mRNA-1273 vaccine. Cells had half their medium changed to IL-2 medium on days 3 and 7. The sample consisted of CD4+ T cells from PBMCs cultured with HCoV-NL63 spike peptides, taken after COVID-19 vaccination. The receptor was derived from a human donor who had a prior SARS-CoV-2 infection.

Here the CDR3 reads CASSSEGPGGILAYEQYF. The CDR3 DNA is TGTGCCAGCAGCTCGGAGGGACCAGGGGGCATTCTCGCCTACGAGCAGTACTTC. The chain couples TRBV5-6 to TRBJ2-7; 8 bases line up with TRBD1. CDR3 length: 18 amino acids. The germline CDR1 and CDR2 sequences are SGHDT and YYEEEE. V was pared by 3 bases and J by 2 bases, with 16 bases of the junction left unmatched.